This T cell receptor beta chain emerged from a study of siplizumab effects on memory and regulatory T cells. General study findings and limits: Naive T cells appeared more diverse than memory cells and seemed to be major alloresponse contributors. Confirmation that proliferating Tregs from siplizumab cultures had suppressive function was not obtained. Naive versus memory phenotype went unassigned for roughly 80-96% of proliferating CD4+ or CD8+ clones.

Sequenced by immunoSEQ multiplex PCR; TCRdb stores in-frame clones only, minus some. The sample has some 100,000 clones, under 95% seen once. As to this clone: Its specificity is not known.

Trimming cost V 5 bases and J 10 bases, with 20 bases left between them. In germline, CDR1 is MNHEY, CDR2 SMNVEV (reference sequence). The CDR3 spans 14 residues. The J gene is TRBJ1-1, the V gene TRBV27; D might be TRBD1 (6 bases). Sequencing was performed on CD8+ T cells sorted from blood. The sequence was collected from a human donor in good health. Written as DNA, the CDR3 is TGTGCCAGCAGTGACCGGGACACCCCCGAATTAGCTTTCTTT. Amino acid sequence: CASSDRDTPELAFF.